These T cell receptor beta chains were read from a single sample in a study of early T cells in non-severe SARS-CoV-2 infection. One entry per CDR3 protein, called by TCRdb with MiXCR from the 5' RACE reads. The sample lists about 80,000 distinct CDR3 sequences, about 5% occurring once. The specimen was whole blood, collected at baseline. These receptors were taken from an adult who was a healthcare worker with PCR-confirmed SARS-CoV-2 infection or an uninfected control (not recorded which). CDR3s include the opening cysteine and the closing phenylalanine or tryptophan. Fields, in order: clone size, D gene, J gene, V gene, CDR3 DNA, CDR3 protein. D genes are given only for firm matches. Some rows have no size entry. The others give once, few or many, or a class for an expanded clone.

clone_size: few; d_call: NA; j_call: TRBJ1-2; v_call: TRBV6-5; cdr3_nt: TGTGCCAGCAGTTACTATAGCAGGGGCGAGGGCTACACCTTC; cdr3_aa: CASSYYSRGEGYTF
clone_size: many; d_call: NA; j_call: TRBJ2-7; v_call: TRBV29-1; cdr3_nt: TGCAGCGGGACGACAGAGGGCTACGAGCAGTACTTC; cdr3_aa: CSGTTEGYEQYF
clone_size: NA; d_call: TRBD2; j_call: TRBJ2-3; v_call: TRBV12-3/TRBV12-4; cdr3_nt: TGTGCCAGCAGTCCCACTAGCGTTAGAGCTGATACGCAGTATTTT; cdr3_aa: CASSPTSVRADTQYF
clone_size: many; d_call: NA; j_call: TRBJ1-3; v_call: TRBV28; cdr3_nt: TGTGCCAGCAGTCCCCCCGGTAGAGGAGGAAACACCATATATTTT; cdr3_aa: CASSPPGRGGNTIYF
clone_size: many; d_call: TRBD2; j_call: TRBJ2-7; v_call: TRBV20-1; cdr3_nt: TGCAGTGCTAGATCCGGGACTAGCGGGGCCTACGAGCAGTACTTC; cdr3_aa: CSARSGTSGAYEQYF
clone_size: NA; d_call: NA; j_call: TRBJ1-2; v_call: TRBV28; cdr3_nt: TGTGCCAGCAAAACAGGATTGGGCTACACCTTC; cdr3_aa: CASKTGLGYTF
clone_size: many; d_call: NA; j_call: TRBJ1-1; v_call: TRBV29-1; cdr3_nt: TGCAGCGTTGCGGAGATTGAAGCTTTCTTT; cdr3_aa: CSVAEIEAFF
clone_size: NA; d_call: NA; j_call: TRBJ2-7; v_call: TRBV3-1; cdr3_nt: TGTGCCAGCAGCCTCTATCGGTCCTACGAGCAGTACTTC; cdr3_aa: CASSLYRSYEQYF
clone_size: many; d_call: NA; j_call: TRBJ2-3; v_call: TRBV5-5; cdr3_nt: TGTGCCAGCAGCTTGTGGATTGGTCTATCAAGCACAGATACGCAGTATTTT; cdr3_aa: CASSLWIGLSSTDTQYF
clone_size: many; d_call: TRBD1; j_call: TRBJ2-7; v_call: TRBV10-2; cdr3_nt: TGCGCCACTCTAAAAGGGGGACAGGGGTTACACGAGCAGTACTTC; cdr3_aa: CATLKGGQGLHEQYF
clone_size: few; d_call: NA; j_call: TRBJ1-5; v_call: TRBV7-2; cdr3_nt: TGTGCCAGCAGCTACTGGGCAGGGGACAGCAATCAGCCCCAGCATTTT; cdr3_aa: CASSYWAGDSNQPQHF
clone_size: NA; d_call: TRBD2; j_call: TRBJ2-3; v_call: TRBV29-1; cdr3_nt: TGCAGCGTTGTCCTGACTAGCCGAAGCACAGATACGCAGTATTTT; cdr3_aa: CSVVLTSRSTDTQYF
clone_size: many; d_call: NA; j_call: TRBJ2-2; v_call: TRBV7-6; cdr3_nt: TGTGCCAGCAGCTTACGAAGGGCGGGACAGTTAATCACCGGGGAGCTGTTTTTT; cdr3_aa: CASSLRRAGQLITGELFF
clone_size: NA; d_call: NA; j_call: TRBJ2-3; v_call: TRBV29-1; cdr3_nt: TGCAGCTGGTATCACCCCGACGGGTCAGATACGCAGTATTTT; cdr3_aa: CSWYHPDGSDTQYF
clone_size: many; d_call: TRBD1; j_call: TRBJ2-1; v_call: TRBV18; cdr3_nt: TGTGCCAGCTCACCCCCCGGGACAGACCTCTACAATGAGCAGTTCTTC; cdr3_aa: CASSPPGTDLYNEQFF
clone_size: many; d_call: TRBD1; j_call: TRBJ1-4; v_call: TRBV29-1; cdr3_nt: TGCAGCGTTGCAGCACAGGGGGCGTACGAAAAACTGTTTTTT; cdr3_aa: CSVAAQGAYEKLFF
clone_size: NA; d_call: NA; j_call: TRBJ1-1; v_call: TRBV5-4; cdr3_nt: TGTGCCAGCAGCTTGCGGACCGACTACACTGAAGCTTTCTTT; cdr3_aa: CASSLRTDYTEAFF
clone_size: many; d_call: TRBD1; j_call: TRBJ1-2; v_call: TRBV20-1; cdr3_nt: TGCAGTGCTAGAGATCTTGGGCAGGGGGGCTATGGCTACACCTTC; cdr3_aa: CSARDLGQGGYGYTF
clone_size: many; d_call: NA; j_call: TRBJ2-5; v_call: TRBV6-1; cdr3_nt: TGTGCCAGCAGTGAAGCGCTCCGGACACTGCAAGAGACCCAGTACTTC; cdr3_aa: CASSEALRTLQETQYF
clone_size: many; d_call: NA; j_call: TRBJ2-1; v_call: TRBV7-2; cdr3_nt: TGTGCCAGCAGCTATGCCCTGGGGGGAAATGAGCAGTTCTTC; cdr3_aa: CASSYALGGNEQFF
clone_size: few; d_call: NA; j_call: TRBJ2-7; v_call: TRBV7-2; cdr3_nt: TGTGCCAGCAGCTTTTCCCCGTCTTTGGAGGGATCCTACGAGCAGTACTTC; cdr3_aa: CASSFSPSLEGSYEQYF
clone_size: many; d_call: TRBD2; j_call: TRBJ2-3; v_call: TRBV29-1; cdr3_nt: TGCAGCGTTGAAGAGAGTAGCGGGAGGATAGATACGCAGTATTTT; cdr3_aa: CSVEESSGRIDTQYF
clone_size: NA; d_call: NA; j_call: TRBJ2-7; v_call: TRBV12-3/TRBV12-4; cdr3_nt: TGTGCCAGCAGTCCGGACTGGCCGAGATCCTACGAGCAGTACTTC; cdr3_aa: CASSPDWPRSYEQYF
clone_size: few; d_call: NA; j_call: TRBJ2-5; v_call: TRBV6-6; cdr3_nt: TGTGCCAGCACTTATGGACGGAGACAAGAGACCCAGTACTTC; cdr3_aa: CASTYGRRQETQYF
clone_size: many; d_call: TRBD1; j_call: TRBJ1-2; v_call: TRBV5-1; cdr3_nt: TGCGCCAGCAGCTTGGTCGACAGGGATGGTGGCTACACCTTC; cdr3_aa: CASSLVDRDGGYTF
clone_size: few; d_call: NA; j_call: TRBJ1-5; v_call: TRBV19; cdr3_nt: TGTGCCAGTAGTATAGATGAGGGGCGGCCCCAGCATTTT; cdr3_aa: CASSIDEGRPQHF
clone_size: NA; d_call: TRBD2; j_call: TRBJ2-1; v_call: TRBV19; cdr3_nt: TGTGCCAGTAGTGGGGGACTAGCGGCCTACAATGAGCAGTTCTTC; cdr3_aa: CASSGGLAAYNEQFF
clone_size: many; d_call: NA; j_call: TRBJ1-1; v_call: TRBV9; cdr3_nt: TGTGCCAGTACCCGGGGGGCTGAAGCTTTCTTT; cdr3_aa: CASTRGAEAFF
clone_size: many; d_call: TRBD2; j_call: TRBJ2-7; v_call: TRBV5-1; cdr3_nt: TGCGCCACCTCCCATAGCGGGAGGGAGGGGGAGCAGTACTTC; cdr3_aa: CATSHSGREGEQYF
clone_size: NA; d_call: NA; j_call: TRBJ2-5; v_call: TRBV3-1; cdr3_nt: TGTGCCAGCAGCCAAGAAGGGGGACACCAGTACTTC; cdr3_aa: CASSQEGGHQYF
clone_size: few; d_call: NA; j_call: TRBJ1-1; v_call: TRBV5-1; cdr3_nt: TGCGCCAGCAGTCAAGGCCGGGAAGCTTTCTTT; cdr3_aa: CASSQGREAFF
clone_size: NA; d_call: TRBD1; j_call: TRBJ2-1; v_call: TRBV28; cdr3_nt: TGTGCCAGCAGTTCAACAGGACAGGGCCGCAATGAGCAGTTCTTC; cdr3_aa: CASSSTGQGRNEQFF
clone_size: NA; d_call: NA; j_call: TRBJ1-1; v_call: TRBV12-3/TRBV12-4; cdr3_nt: TGTGCCAGCAGTCCCCAAGGGAGTTTGAACACTGAAGCTTTCTTT; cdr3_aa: CASSPQGSLNTEAFF
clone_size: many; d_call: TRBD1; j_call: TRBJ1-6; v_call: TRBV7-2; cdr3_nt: TGTGCCAGCAGCTTAGTACAGGGGAGTTCACCCCTCCACTTT; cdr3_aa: CASSLVQGSSPLHF
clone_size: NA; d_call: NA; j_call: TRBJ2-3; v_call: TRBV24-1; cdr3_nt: TGTGCCACCAGTGATTTGGTGGACAGTGATACGCAGTATTTT; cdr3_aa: CATSDLVDSDTQYF
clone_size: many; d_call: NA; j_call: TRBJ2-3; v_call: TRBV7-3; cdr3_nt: TGTGCCAGCAGTTTCGGAGTGGGGACCTCCACAGATACGCAGTATTTT; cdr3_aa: CASSFGVGTSTDTQYF
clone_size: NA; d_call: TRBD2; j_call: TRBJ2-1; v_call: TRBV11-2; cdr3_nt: TGTGCCAGCAGCCCCGGCACGGGACTAGCGGGATTTAGCTCCTACAATGAGCAGTTCTTC; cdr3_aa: CASSPGTGLAGFSSYNEQFF
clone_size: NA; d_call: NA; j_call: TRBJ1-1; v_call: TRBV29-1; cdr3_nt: TGCAGCGTGGGGGTGAACACTGAAGCTTTCTTT; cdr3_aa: CSVGVNTEAFF
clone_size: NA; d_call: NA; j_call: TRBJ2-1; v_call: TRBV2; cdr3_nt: TGTGCCAGCAGTGAAGCTCCGGTTGGACCTCGCGCCTATGAGCAGTTCTTC; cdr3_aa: CASSEAPVGPRAYEQFF
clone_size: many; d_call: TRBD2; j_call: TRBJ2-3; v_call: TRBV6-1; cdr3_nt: TGTGCCAGCAGTGAAGAGGCTAGCGGGAGACGGGCAGATACGCAGTATTTT; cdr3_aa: CASSEEASGRRADTQYF
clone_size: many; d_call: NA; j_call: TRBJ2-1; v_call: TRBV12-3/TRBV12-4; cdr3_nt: TGTGCAACCCGCGGAGAGCAGTTCTTC; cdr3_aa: CATRGEQFF
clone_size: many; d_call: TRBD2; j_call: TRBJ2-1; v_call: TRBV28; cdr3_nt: TGTGCCAGCAGCCCGGGACTAGGGATTAACAACGAGCAGTTCTTC; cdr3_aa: CASSPGLGINNEQFF
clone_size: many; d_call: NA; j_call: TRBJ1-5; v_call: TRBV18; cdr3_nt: TGTGCCAGCTCGCCAGAACGGAATCAGCCCCAGCATTTT; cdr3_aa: CASSPERNQPQHF
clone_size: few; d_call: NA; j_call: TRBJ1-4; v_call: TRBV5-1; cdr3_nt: TGCGCCAGCAGCTTCAGGACAGACGAAAAACTGTTTTTT; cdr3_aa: CASSFRTDEKLFF
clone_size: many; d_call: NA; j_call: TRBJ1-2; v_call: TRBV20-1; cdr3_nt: TGCAGTGCCGTCAATCGGACAGTAGGCCCCTATGGCTACACCTTC; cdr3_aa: CSAVNRTVGPYGYTF
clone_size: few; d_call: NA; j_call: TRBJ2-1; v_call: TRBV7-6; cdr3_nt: TGTGCCAGCAGCTCCCTCCCCAGTAATGAGCAGTTCTTC; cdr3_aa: CASSSLPSNEQFF
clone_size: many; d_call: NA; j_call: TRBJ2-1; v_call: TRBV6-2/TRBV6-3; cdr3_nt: TGTGCCAGCAGTGGTGCCCGACGGCAGTTCTTC; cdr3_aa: CASSGARRQFF
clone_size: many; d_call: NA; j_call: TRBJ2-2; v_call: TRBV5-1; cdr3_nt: TGCGCCAGCAGCATCGGGACCCCTGGTCTGGAGCTGTTTTTT; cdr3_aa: CASSIGTPGLELFF